This is a list of T cell receptor beta chains from one sample in a study of regulatory T cells in long-lasting Graves disease. MiXCR was run by TCRdb on the multiplex PCR reads, yielding one entry per CDR3 protein. The profile shows 350,000 to 400,000 distinct CDR3 sequences, around 15% of them singletons. These data were also filed under a second study, of T cells in Graves' hyperthyroidism and ophthalmopathy.

The material was peripheral blood mononuclear cells (PBMCs), obtained at new diagnosis, from a patient treated with antithyroid drugs. The receptors were gathered from a woman aged 18-35 years with Graves disease. Each CDR3 is given with its conserved first and last residue. A D gene is named only where the DNA matches it firmly. Only some rows state a clone size, as once, few, many or a class for expanded clones.

>-|TRBJ2-3|TRBV19|TRBD2
TGTGCCAGTAGTATTACACTAGCGGAAGATACGCAGTATTTT
CASSITLAEDTQYF
>few|TRBJ2-7|TRBV19|TRBD1
TGTGCCAGTAAGGAAATAGGGGGCAACCTCGTCGAGCAGTACTTC
CASKEIGGNLVEQYF
>many|TRBJ2-7|TRBV7-8|-
TGTGCCAGCAGCTTAGGGAGGGCCGGGGCCTACGAGCAGTACTTC
CASSLGRAGAYEQYF
>-|TRBJ1-2|TRBV28|TRBD1
TGTGCCAGCTCCGACAGGGCCAACTATGGCTACACCTTC
CASSDRANYGYTF
>-|TRBJ1-5|TRBV7-8|-
TGTGCCAGCAGCTTAGGATTGAAGCATCAGCCCCAGCATTTT
CASSLGLKHQPQHF
>many|TRBJ2-2|TRBV28|TRBD1
TGTGCCAGCAGTTCCATACAGGGGTCCGGGGAGCTGTTTTTT
CASSSIQGSGELFF
>-|TRBJ2-2|TRBV14|-
TGTGCCAGCAGCCAATTCCCGAACACCGGGGAGCTGTTTTTT
CASSQFPNTGELFF
>-|TRBJ2-7|TRBV29-1|TRBD2
TGCAGCGTTCGAGCGGGAGTAGGGGCCGAGCAGTACTTC
CSVRAGVGAEQYF
>-|TRBJ1-5|TRBV19|-
TGTGCCAGTAGTATTGAGACAGTCGGTCAGCCCCAGCATTTT
CASSIETVGQPQHF
>many|TRBJ1-2|TRBV6-8|-
TGTGCCAGGGGGTGCGTCCTCTCCTATGGCTACACCTTC
CARGCVLSYGYTF
>many|TRBJ1-2|TRBV6-1|TRBD1
TGTGCCAGCAGGGACAGGGGCTATGGCTACACCTTC
CASRDRGYGYTF
>many|TRBJ1-3|TRBV3-1|-
TGTGCCAGCAGCCACAGGGAAGCTGGAAACACCATATATTTT
CASSHREAGNTIYF
>few|TRBJ2-5|TRBV4-2|TRBD2
TGTGCCAGCAGCCAAGAACTAGCGGGAGGGTCAGAGACCCAGTACTTC
CASSQELAGGSETQYF
>few|TRBJ2-2|TRBV15|-
TGTGCCACCAGCATGGCCGGGGAGCTGTTTTTT
CATSMAGELFF
>many|TRBJ2-1|TRBV30|-
TGTGCCTGGACGGGCAGCGACTACAATGAGCAGTTCTTC
CAWTGSDYNEQFF
>once|TRBJ2-1|TRBV4-1|-
TGCGCCAGCAGCCACCTGGACATTATCTCCTACAATAAGCAGTTCTTC
CASSHLDIISYNKQFF
>many|TRBJ2-3|TRBV5-1|-
TGCGCCAGCAGCTTCGCAGGGCACACAGATACGCAGTATTTT
CASSFAGHTDTQYF
>many|TRBJ2-7|TRBV5-1|-
TGTGCCAGCAGCTCGTTAAGCTCCTACGAGCAGTACTTC
CASSSLSSYEQYF
>many|TRBJ1-5|TRBV5-1|-
TGCGCCAGCAGCTTGCTGGGGACTGATAGCAATCAGCCCCAGCATTTT
CASSLLGTDSNQPQHF
>few|TRBJ1-1|TRBV6-2/TRBV6-3|-
TGTGCCAGCAGTTACGGCTCCAGGGGCACGGACACTGAAGCTTTCTTT
CASSYGSRGTDTEAFF
>-|TRBJ1-5|TRBV15|-
TGTGCCACCAGCAGAGACCACCCGCCCCAGCATTTT
CATSRDHPPQHF
>many|TRBJ1-5|TRBV20-1|-
TGCAGTGCTAGAGGCGGCATGATACCGGTCCCCTTCAATCAGCCCCAGCATTTT
CSARGGMIPVPFNQPQHF
>few|TRBJ2-1|TRBV5-4|TRBD2
TGTGCCAGCAGCTTTAGCGGGTATGAGCAGTTCTTC
CASSFSGYEQFF
>many|TRBJ2-3|TRBV5-1|TRBD2
TGCGCCAGCAGCCAATCCGGGACTAGCGGGGGTCCAGATACGCAGTATTTT
CASSQSGTSGGPDTQYF
>-|TRBJ2-3|TRBV9|-
TGTGCCAGCAGCGTAGTTGGACTAGGGGGGGGGCCAGATACGCAGTATTTT
CASSVVGLGGGPDTQYF
>many|TRBJ1-1|TRBV7-3|-
TGTGCCAGCAGGACGACATGGTTCCGGAACACTGAAGCTTTCTTT
CASRTTWFRNTEAFF
>many|TRBJ2-1|TRBV28|-
TGTGCCAGCAACGACCGGACCTACAATAAGCAGTTCTTC
CASNDRTYNKQFF
>many|TRBJ1-6|TRBV3-1|-
TGCGCCAGCAGCCCCCGGCAGGGCGATTCACCCCTCCACTTT
CASSPRQGDSPLHF